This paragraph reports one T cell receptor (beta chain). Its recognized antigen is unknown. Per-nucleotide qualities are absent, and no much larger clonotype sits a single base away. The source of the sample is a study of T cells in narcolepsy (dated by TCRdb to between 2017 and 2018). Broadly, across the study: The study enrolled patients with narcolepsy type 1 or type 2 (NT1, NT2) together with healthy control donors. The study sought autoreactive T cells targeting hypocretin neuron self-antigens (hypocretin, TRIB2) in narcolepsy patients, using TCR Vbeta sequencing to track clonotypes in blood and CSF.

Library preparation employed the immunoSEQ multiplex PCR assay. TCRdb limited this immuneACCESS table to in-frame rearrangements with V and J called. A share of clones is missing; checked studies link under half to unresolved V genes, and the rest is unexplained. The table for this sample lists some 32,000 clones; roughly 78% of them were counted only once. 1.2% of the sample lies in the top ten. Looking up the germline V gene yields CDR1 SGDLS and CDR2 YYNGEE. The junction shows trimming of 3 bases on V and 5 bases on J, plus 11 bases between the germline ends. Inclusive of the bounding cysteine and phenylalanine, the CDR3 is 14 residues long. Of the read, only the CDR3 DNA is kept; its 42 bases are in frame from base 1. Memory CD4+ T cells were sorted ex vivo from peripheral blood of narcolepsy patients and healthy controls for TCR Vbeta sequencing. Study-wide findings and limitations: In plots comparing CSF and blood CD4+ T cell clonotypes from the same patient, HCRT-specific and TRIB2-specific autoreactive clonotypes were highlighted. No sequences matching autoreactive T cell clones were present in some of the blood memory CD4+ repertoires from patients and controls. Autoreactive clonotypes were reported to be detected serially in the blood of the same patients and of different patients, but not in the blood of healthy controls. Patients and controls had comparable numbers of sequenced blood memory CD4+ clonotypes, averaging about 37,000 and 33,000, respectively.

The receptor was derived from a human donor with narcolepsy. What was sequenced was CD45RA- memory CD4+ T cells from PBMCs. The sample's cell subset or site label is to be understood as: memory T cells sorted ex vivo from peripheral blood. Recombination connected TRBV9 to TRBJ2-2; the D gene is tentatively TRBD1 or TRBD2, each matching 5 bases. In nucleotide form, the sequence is TGTGCCAGCAGCGGGGACCTTTATACCGGGGAGCTGTTTTTT. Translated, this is CASSGDLYTGELFF. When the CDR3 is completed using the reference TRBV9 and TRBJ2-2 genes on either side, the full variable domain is DSGVTQTPKHLITATGQRVTLRCSPRSGDLSVYWYQQSLDQGLQFLIQYYNGEERAKGNILERFSAQQFPDLHSELNLSSLELGDSALYFCASSGDLYTGELFFGEGSRLTVL.